This T cell receptor (beta chain) derives from a study of control samples from healthy donors and cancer patients. The CDR3 is made up of 16 amino acids. Trimming pared 1 base from V and 2 bases from J, leaving 11 bases between. Germline lookup yields CDR1 SGHTA and CDR2 FQGNSA. Here immunoSEQ multiplex PCR was the method, and the copy in TCRdb shows in-frame clones only, minus some. The sample lists about 130,000 clones; about 93% were seen once. The rearrangement uses TRBV7-2 and TRBJ2-2; D is unclear. This TCR was sampled from a man in his 60s with colorectal cancer. The specimen was PBMCs. CDR3 region: CASSLVPPGNTGELFF. The CDR3 nucleotides read TGTGCCAGCAGCTTAGTGCCCCCTGGCAACACCGGGGAGCTGTTTTTT.